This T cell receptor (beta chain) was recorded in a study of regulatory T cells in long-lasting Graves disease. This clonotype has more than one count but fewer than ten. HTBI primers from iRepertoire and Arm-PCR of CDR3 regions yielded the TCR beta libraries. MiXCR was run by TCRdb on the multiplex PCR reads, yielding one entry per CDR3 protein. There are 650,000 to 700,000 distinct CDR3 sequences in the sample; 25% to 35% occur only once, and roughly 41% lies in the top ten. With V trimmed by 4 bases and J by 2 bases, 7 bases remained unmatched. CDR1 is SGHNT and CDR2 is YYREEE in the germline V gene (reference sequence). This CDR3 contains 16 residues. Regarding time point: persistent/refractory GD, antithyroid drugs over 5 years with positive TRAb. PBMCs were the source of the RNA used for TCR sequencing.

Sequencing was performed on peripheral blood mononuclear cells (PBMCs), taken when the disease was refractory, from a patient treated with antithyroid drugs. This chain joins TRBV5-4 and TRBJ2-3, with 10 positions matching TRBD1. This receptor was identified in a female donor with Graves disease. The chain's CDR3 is CASSKPTGGYTDTQYF. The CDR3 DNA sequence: TGTGCCAGCAGCAAACCGACAGGGGGCTACACAGATACGCAGTATTTT. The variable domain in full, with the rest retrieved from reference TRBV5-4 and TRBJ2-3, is ETGVTQSPTHLIKTRGQQVTLRCSSQSGHNTVSWYQQALGQGPQFIFQYYREEENGRGNFPPRFSGLQFPNYSSELNVNALELDDSALYLCASSKPTGGYTDTQYFGPGTRLTVL.